This T cell receptor beta chain was captured by sequencing in a study of molecular identifiers for immune sequencing clone quantification. As for this clonotype: As yet, its antigen is unknown.

Notes on the study in general: The sizes of highly expanded clones could be underestimated when identical TCR molecules share a barcode. Jurkat TCR RNA spiked in from one cell reportedly remained identifiable amid 850,000 to 1,000,000 naive cells. Over 97% of effector molecules, yet under 1% of naive-cell molecules, were held by clones above 20 RNA copies.

The germline V gene encodes CDR1 SGHDT and CDR2 YYEEEE. The CDR3 consists of 13 residues. Trimming left V 7 bases short and J 15 bases short, with 23 bases between. TCRdb processed the PCR reads anew with MiXCR; each CDR3 protein has one entry. Of approximately 500,000 distinct CDR3 sequences in the sample, approximately 25% were seen once. Isolation of naive CD8 T cells was achieved by sorting on a CD8+CD4-CCR7+CD45RA+ phenotype. Sequences were obtained from naive CD8+ T cells from blood, with Jurkat cell RNA spiked in. The subset here: FACS-sorted CD8+CD4-CCR7+CD45RA+ naive T cells. This clonotype was obtained from a human donor in good health. Some libraries in this study had Jurkat cell RNA spiked in. The chain has TRBV5-6 and TRBJ2-4, with D tentatively TRBD1 or TRBD2 (6 bases each). The CDR3 DNA is TGTGCCAGCTCCACGGGGGCCGGAAACGTTCGGTACTTC. Translating it yields CASSTGAGNVRYF.